This T cell receptor beta chain is from a study of CD8+ T cells in alopecia areata. Study-level findings and limits: Across lesional scalp, and particularly alopecia totalis/universalis, clonality surpassed that of normal scalp.

Researchers gathered lesional scalp punch biopsies and peripheral blood from patients with alopecia areata. It was cDNA, reverse transcribed from extracted RNA, that served as the sequencing template. Only in-frame clones appear in the TCRdb table, and some are missing; sequencing was by immunoSEQ multiplex PCR. Of 150,000 to 200,000 clones listed, 59% are singletons. This clone was seen more than once but under ten times. Its antigen is not known. The TCR comes from a human donor with alopecia areata. The source material was CD4+ T cells sorted from blood, sampled at week 0.

The CDR3 nucleotides read TGTGCCAGCAGTATAGGGGGGGAGACCCAGTACTTC. Residues: CASSIGGETQYF. The chain has TRBV28 and TRBJ2-5; the D gene could be TRBD1 or TRBD2 (6 bases each). The V and J ends lost 5 bases and 5 bases respectively, with 9 bases between them. Germline lookup yields CDR1 MDHEN and CDR2 SYDVKM. There are 12 residues in the CDR3.